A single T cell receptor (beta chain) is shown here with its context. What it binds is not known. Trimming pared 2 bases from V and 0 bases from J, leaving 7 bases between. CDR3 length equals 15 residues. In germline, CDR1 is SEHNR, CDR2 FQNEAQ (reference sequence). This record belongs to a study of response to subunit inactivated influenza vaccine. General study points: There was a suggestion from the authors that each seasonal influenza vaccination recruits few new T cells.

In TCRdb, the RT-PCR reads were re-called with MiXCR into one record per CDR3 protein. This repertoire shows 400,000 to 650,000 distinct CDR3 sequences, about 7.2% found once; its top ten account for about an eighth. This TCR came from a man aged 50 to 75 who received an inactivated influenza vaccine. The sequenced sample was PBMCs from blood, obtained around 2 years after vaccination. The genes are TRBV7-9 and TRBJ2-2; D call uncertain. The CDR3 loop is CASSLRVANTGELFF. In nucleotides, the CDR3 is TGTGCCAGCAGCTTAAGGGTCGCGAACACCGGGGAGCTGTTTTTT.